These 3 T cell receptor beta chains were all obtained from the same sample, sequenced in a study of blood T cell repertoires in COVID-19. Produced via immunoSEQ multiplex PCR; TCRdb's table is partial and in-frame only. The sample holds some 100,000 clones, approximately 90% seen once. Sequenced: peripheral blood. These receptors were collected from a human donor in a cohort sampled during active COVID-19.

By share, this clone counts as medium-sized. The CDR3 bases are TGTGCCAGCAGCTCAATCGGACAGCGCAATCAGCCCCAGCATTTT. Protein product: CASSSIGQRNQPQHF. The V and J genes are TRBV7-9 and TRBJ1-5; the D gene is possibly TRBD1 (6 bases). Germline V gives CDR1 SEHNR, CDR2 FQNEAQ (reference sequence). The ends were cut back, 4 bases at V and 2 bases at J, with 12 bases in the middle. The CDR3 is 15 amino acids.

The CDR3 sequence: CASSRSGGTDTQYF. CDR3 in DNA: TGTGCCAGCAGTCGTAGCGGCGGCACAGATACGCAGTATTTT. V usage is TRBV25-1 and J usage is TRBJ2-3, with D possibly TRBD2 on 6 matching bases. The CDR3 has 14 residues. Trimming shortened V by 5 bases and J by 1 base, and 10 bases separated the two germline ends. Germline values: CDR1 MGHDK, CDR2 SYGVNS.

The genes are TRBV12-5 and TRBJ1-1; D unclear. Between the trimmed V and J ends, which lost 3 bases and 8 bases, there was a span of 16 bases. CDR1 and CDR2 from the germline V gene are LGHNT and FRNRAP. The CDR3 spans 14 residues. CDR3 DNA: TGTGCTAGTGGTTTCGTTTCGGGGAGGTTGGAAGCTTTCTTT. Protein product: CASGFVSGRLEAFF.